This T cell receptor beta chain was identified in a study of tumor and adjacent non-tumor tissue in lung cancer. Study in general: There were around 11 adenocarcinoma, 2 squamous cell carcinoma and 1 small cell lung cancer cases. Each sample yielded about 4.17 million productive TCRbeta reads on average.

Study observations and caveats: Compared with tumor, normal lung showed significantly lower TCR diversity. Patients with more diverse tumor TCRs had worse survival.

TCRbeta libraries were built with three rounds of nested PCR, modified from ARM-PCR. TCRdb recomputed calls from the multiplex PCR reads with MiXCR, one row per CDR3 protein. The sample records about 140,000 distinct CDR3 sequences, around 66% being singletons. This sample's RNA came from whole unsorted tissue. For this clonotype: Its antigen is unknown.

Trimming took off 5 bases at V and 4 bases at J, with 18 bases between the two ends. The CDR3 extends over 15 amino acids. CDR1 and CDR2 from the germline V gene are MDHEN and SYDVKM. The rearrangement joins TRBV28 to TRBJ2-7; perhaps TRBD2 as D (5 bases). The receptor's source is a man aged 55 to 70 with small cell lung cancer. Material for sequencing was lung tumor tissue. The CDR3 loop is CASSPSWTAWYEQYF. CDR3 in DNA: TGTGCCAGCAGTCCCTCCTGGACTGCCTGGTACGAGCAGTACTTC. Supplemented by reference TRBV28 and TRBJ2-7, the full variable domain reads DVKVTQSSRYLVKRTGEKVFLECVQDMDHENMFWYRQDPGLGLRLIYFSYDVKMKEKGDIPEGYSVSREKKERFSLILESASTNQTSMYLCASSPSWTAWYEQYFGPGTRLTVT.